Sequencing of this TCR beta chain was carried out in a study of early T cells in non-severe SARS-CoV-2 infection. General study results and limits: Matching against VDJdb likely underestimated virus-specific expansions, favoring anti-spike CD8.

Attachment of unique molecular identifiers to individual cDNA molecules was performed. TCRdb itself ran the 5' RACE reads through MiXCR, one entry per CDR3 protein. The data hold tens of thousands of distinct CDR3 sequences, with about 6% observed a single time. This clonotype was observed a few times. Its specificity is not known. CDR3 size: 13 residues. From germline, CDR1 is KGHSH and CDR2 LQKENI. The junction had 2 bases not matched to a gene; V was cut back by 4 bases and J by 6 bases. Sequencing was carried out using whole blood. The chain carries TRBV18 and TRBJ2-2; 7 bases are a match to TRBD1. This sequence was found in an adult who was a healthcare worker with PCR-confirmed SARS-CoV-2 infection or an uninfected control (not recorded which). CDR3 nucleotides: TGTGCCAGCTCACACGACAGGGCCGGGGAGCTGTTTTTT. Translation: CASSHDRAGELFF.